Below, one TCR beta chain is given with its context. The table came from immunoSEQ multiplex PCR; TCRdb's copy has only in-frame clones and leaves some out. The sample includes about 150,000 clones, 90% to 95% of them seen just once. This entry belongs to a study of OX40 agonist ivuxolimab in advanced cancers. The CDR3 is 15 residues long. V was pared by 2 bases and J by 4 bases, with 7 bases of the junction left unmatched. The germline CDR1 and CDR2 sequences are SGHNT and YYREEE (reference sequence). This clonotype was obtained from an adult with an advanced solid tumor such as melanoma, head and neck, liver or kidney cancer. The chain joins TRBV5-4 to TRBJ2-5; TRBD1 matches 8 bases. The sequenced sample was CD4+ or CD8+ T cells sorted from blood, obtained in a trial of the OX40 agonist ivuxolimab. The CDR3 reads CASSLQGVKGETQYF. In DNA form, the CDR3 reads TGTGCCAGCAGCTTACAGGGGGTGAAGGGAGAGACCCAGTACTTC.